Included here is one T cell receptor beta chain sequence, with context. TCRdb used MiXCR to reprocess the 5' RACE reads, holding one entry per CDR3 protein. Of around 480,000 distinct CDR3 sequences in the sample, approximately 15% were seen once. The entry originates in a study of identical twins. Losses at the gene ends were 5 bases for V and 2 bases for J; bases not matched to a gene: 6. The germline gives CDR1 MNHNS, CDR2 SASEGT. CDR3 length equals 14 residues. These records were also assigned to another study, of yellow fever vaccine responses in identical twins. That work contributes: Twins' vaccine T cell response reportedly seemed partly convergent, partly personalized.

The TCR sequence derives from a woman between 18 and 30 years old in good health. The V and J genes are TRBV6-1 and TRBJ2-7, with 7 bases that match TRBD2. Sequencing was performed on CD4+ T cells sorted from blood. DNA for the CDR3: TGTGCCAGCAGTACGCAGCGGGGACCCTACGAGCAGTACTTC. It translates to CASSTQRGPYEQYF.